Below, 16 T cell receptor beta chains from the same sample are listed, as sequenced in a study of blood T cell repertoires in COVID-19. Repertoires were generated with immunoSEQ multiplex PCR, while TCRdb's copy carries only in-frame clones and drops some. Of some 220,000 clones in the sample, 80% to 85% are singletons; the top ten hold 15% to 20%. Source material: peripheral blood. All receptors derive from a woman older than 75 with active or convalescent COVID-19.

This chain connects TRBV28 to TRBJ1-5; 8 bases align to TRBD1. The germline V gene encodes CDR1 MDHEN and CDR2 SYDVKM. V shed 8 bases, J shed 0 bases, and the junction held 15 bases outside the gene matches. This CDR3 comprises 18 residues. Here the CDR3 DNA reads TGTGCCAGCTTACCAGGACAGGGTTTGGGAGATAGCAATCAGCCCCAGCATTTT. It translates to CASLPGQGLGDSNQPQHF.

Here the CDR3 DNA reads TGCGCCAGCAGCATCCGACAGGGGGTGAACGAGCAGTACTTC. This translates into CASSIRQGVNEQYF. The gene calls are TRBV5-1 and TRBJ2-7, with 9 nucleotides matching TRBD1. The CDR3 length is 14 residues. The V and J ends lost 4 bases and 5 bases, in that order; junction bases with no gene match: 7. Per the germline V gene, CDR1 is SGHRS and CDR2 is YFSETQ.

The rearrangement uses TRBV29-1 and TRBJ1-1, with D possibly being TRBD1 (5 bases). CDR3 size: 12 residues. V lost 2 bases and J lost 7, with 11 bases in between. Per germline, CDR1 SQVTM and CDR2 ANQGSEA. CDR3 nucleotides: TGCAGCGTTGAACGGGGGGGGTTTGAAGCTTTCTTT. This sequence encodes CSVERGGFEAFF.

J is TRBJ1-4 and V is TRBV11-2; D is possibly TRBD1 (6 bases). CDR1 is SGHAT and CDR2 is FQNNGV in the germline V gene. The CDR3 extends over 15 amino acids. Trimming cost V 1 base and J 8 bases, with 14 bases left between them. The CDR3 sequence: CASSLGNRVEEKLFF. CDR3 nucleotides: TGTGCCAGCAGCTTAGGTAACAGGGTGGAAGAAAAACTGTTTTTT.

This rearrangement joins TRBV4-1 to TRBJ2-5; a weak D match, TRBD1 (5 bases). This CDR3 comprises 16 residues. Per the germline V gene, CDR1 is MGHRA and CDR2 is YSYEKL. The germline V and J ends were trimmed by 6 bases and 0 bases, with 17 bases remaining between them. The CDR3 sequence: CASRSTKTVYQETQYF. The CDR3 DNA follows: TGCGCCAGCAGATCTACCAAGACAGTTTACCAAGAGACCCAGTACTTC.

The V gene is TRBV7-2, the J gene TRBJ1-2; D is undetermined. V lost 2 bases, J lost 4 bases, and 8 bases lay in between. Germline V gene data show CDR1 as SGHTA and CDR2 as FQGNSA. CDR3 length equals 13 residues. This chain's CDR3 is CASSLRGSYGYTF. The CDR3 region has the DNA TGTGCCAGCAGCTTACGGGGTTCCTATGGCTACACCTTC.

This chain connects TRBV5-5 to TRBJ2-5, with 12 nucleotides matching TRBD2. Per the germline V gene, CDR1 is SGHKS and CDR2 is YYEKEE (reference sequence). The CDR3 has 16 residues. V trimming: 0 bases; J trimming: 2 bases; junction bases outside the gene matches: 2. The CDR3 nucleotides are TGTGCCAGCAGCTTGGGGCTAGCGGGGGGGCAAGAGACCCAGTACTTC. As protein: CASSLGLAGGQETQYF.

V and J are TRBV19 and TRBJ1-1; 9 nucleotides align to TRBD1. V trimming: 9 bases; J trimming: 1 base; junction bases outside the gene matches: 9. Germline-derived CDR1 and CDR2 are LNHDA and SQIVND (reference sequence). The CDR3 is made up of 15 amino acids. CDR3 sequence: CASSRDRDTNTEAFF. The DNA for the CDR3 is TGTGCCAGCTCCCGGGACAGGGACACGAACACTGAAGCTTTCTTT.

In the case of this clone: The sample contains more than one DNA sequence encoding this CDR3. V and J are TRBV30 and TRBJ1-2; a possible D gene is TRBD1 (5 bases). The ends were cut back, 0 bases at V and 4 bases at J, with 9 bases in the middle. The germline gives CDR1 GTSNPN, CDR2 SVGIG (reference sequence). The CDR3 has 13 residues. CDR3: CAWSVDRGYGYTF. CDR3 coding DNA: TGTGCCTGGAGTGTCGACAGAGGCTATGGCTACACCTTC.

This clone has only a few counts. V usage is TRBV27 and J usage is TRBJ1-6, with D perhaps TRBD1 (6 bases). V lost 7 bases and J lost 6, with 13 bases in between. In germline, CDR1 is MNHEY, CDR2 SMNVEV (reference sequence). CDR3 length equals 14 residues. CDR3 DNA: TGTGCCAGCAAACTCAGGGGCTTTAATTCACCCCTCCACTTT. Translated: CASKLRGFNSPLHF.

This clone appeared a few times. The gene calls are TRBV7-9 and TRBJ1-5, with TRBD1 identical over 10 bases. J lost 6 bases, V lost 5 bases, and 7 bases had no gene match. This CDR3 is built from 15 residues. Germline V gene lookup returns CDR1 SEHNR and CDR2 FQNEAQ (reference sequence). DNA for the CDR3: TGTGCCAGCAGCGGACCCGGGACAGGGGTTCAGCCCCAGCATTTT. It yields the protein CASSGPGTGVQPQHF.

This chain joins TRBV7-3 and TRBJ2-5, with 7 bases identical to TRBD1. The CDR3 length is 15 residues. Germline values: CDR1 SGHTA, CDR2 FQGTGA. With V trimmed by 5 bases and J by 5 bases, 11 bases remained unmatched. The CDR3 loop is CASSRDRQPSETQYF. The DNA for the CDR3 is TGTGCCAGCAGCCGGGACAGACAACCCTCCGAGACCCAGTACTTC.

The J gene is TRBJ1-2, the V gene TRBV12-3 or TRBV12-4; 7 bases align to TRBD1. The CDR3 covers 13 residues. With V trimmed by 5 bases and J by 7 bases, 7 bases remained unmatched. The CDR3 DNA follows: TGTGCCAGCAGTCCACAGACAGGGTTTGGCTACACCTTC. Residues: CASSPQTGFGYTF.

This chain uses TRBV7-3 with TRBJ2-1; 13 bases match TRBD2. J was trimmed by 9 bases and V by 2 bases; bases with no gene match: 7. Per germline, CDR1 SGHTA and CDR2 FQGTGA. This CDR3 contains 16 residues. CDR3 amino acids: CASSLDRLAGGSEQFF. The CDR3 nucleotides are TGTGCCAGCAGCTTAGACCGACTAGCGGGGGGCAGTGAGCAGTTCTTC.

V usage is TRBV6-5 and J usage is TRBJ1-1; unclear D gene. CDR1 and CDR2 (germline): MNHEY, SVGAGI. Trimming shortened V by 2 bases and J by 2 bases, and 9 bases separated the two germline ends. The CDR3 spans 14 residues. The CDR3 loop is CASSYQQINTEAFF. As DNA, the CDR3 is TGTGCCAGCAGTTACCAACAGATAAACACTGAAGCTTTCTTT.

The CDR3 DNA is TGTGCCAGCTCCCGACAGGGCATCGCTAATGAAAAACTGTTTTTT. Amino acids: CASSRQGIANEKLFF. The rearrangement uses TRBV18 and TRBJ1-4; 7 bases align to TRBD1. CDR3 length: 15 amino acids. Per the germline V gene, CDR1 is KGHSH and CDR2 is LQKENI. Losses at the gene ends were 6 bases for V and 3 bases for J; bases not matched to a gene: 7.